These 24 T cell receptor beta chains originate from one sample sequenced in a study of shared clonotypes between healthy human individuals. The table came from immunoSEQ multiplex PCR; TCRdb's copy has only in-frame clones and leaves some out. The sample contains 650,000 to 800,000 clones, 92% of which appear only once. The naive CD8 subset, CD45RO-negative cells positively selected for CCR7, excluded terminally differentiated effector memory CD45RA+ cells. Sequencing was performed on naive CD8+ T cells sorted from blood. These receptors were taken from a man aged 25 to 40 in good health.

The chain employs TRBV4-1 and TRBJ2-3; 10 nucleotides agree with TRBD2. The V segment lost 0 bases and the J segment 11 bases; nucleotides outside the gene matches: 8. The V gene's germline CDR1 is MGHRA and CDR2 YSYEKL. The CDR3 is made up of 15 amino acids. CDR3 in DNA: TGCGCCAGCAGCCAAGATGGGCCTAGCGGGAGTGTGCAGTATTTT. Translating it yields CASSQDGPSGSVQYF.

The rearrangement links TRBV25-1 to TRBJ1-4; no clear D. Germline loops: CDR1 MGHDK, CDR2 SYGVNS. This CDR3 is built from 14 residues. Between the trimmed V and J ends, which lost 3 bases and 4 bases, there was a span of 9 bases. CDR3 region: CASSDWGFNEKLFF. The CDR3 bases are TGTGCCAGCAGTGATTGGGGTTTTAATGAAAAACTGTTTTTT.

This rearrangement joins TRBV29-1 to TRBJ1-2, with no clear D. The V end lost 0 bases, the J end lost 3 bases, and 11 bases lay between the germline ends. Germline V gene lookup returns CDR1 SQVTM and CDR2 ANQGSEA. This CDR3 comprises 14 residues. This chain's CDR3 is CSVEDGNGYYGYTF. The CDR3, as DNA: TGCAGCGTTGAAGATGGAAACGGGTACTATGGCTACACCTTC.

J is TRBJ2-1 and V is TRBV27, with 7 bases matching TRBD2. The germline V gene has CDR1 MNHEY and CDR2 SMNVEV (reference sequence). This CDR3 spans 13 amino acids. The J segment lost 7 bases and the V segment lost 5 bases, leaving 5 bases of the junction unmatched. CDR3 sequence: CASSDGGKNEQFF. The CDR3 region has the DNA TGTGCCAGCAGTGACGGGGGGAAGAATGAGCAGTTCTTC.

The V gene is TRBV7-9, the J gene TRBJ1-3; no firm D call. Germline V gives CDR1 SEHNR, CDR2 FQNEAQ (reference sequence). This CDR3 region has 18 residues. Trimming left V 1 base short and J 0 bases short, with 16 bases between. The CDR3 sequence is CASSLGRMEILSGNTIYF. DNA of the CDR3: TGTGCCAGCAGCTTAGGTCGGATGGAGATACTCTCTGGAAACACCATATATTTT.

This chain uses TRBV5-4 with TRBJ1-1; 8 bases align to TRBD1. CDR1 is SGHNT, CDR2 YYREEE, per germline (reference sequence). Germline trimming cut 4 bases from V and 5 bases from J; bases unmatched to any gene: 7. The CDR3 runs 14 residues. CDR3 DNA: TGTGCCAGCAGCATCACAGGGGGTGGAACTGAAGCTTTCTTT. It codes for CASSITGGGTEAFF. The full variable domain, its missing parts supplied by reference TRBV5-4 and TRBJ1-1, is ETGVTQSPTHLIKTRGQQVTLRCSSQSGHNTVSWYQQALGQGPQFIFQYYREEENGRGNFPPRFSGLQFPNYSSELNVNALELDDSALYLCASSITGGGTEAFFGQGTRLTVV.

The rearrangement joins TRBV11-2 to TRBJ1-2; D is perhaps TRBD1 (6 bases). The germline CDR1 and CDR2 sequences are SGHAT and FQNNGV. The CDR3 is made up of 13 amino acids. The ends were cut back, 4 bases at V and 9 bases at J, with 15 bases in the middle. As DNA, the CDR3 is TGTGCCAGCAGCTCCCAAAGGCAGGGGAGCTACACCTTC. It is translated as CASSSQRQGSYTF.

This clone was counted once. This chain links TRBV27 with TRBJ2-1; D tentatively reads TRBD1 or TRBD2 (5 bases each). The V gene lost 10 bases and the J gene lost 4 bases, with 11 bases spanning the gap. CDR1 is MNHEY, CDR2 SMNVEV, per germline (reference sequence). The CDR3 contains 12 residues. The CDR3, as DNA: TGTGCCACCCGGGGCCCATACAATGAGCAGTTCTTC. Translated, it gives CATRGPYNEQFF.

The chain is built from TRBV9 and TRBJ2-5, with D perhaps assigned TRBD1 or TRBD2 (5 bases each). Trimming stripped 2 bases from V and 0 bases from J, with 11 bases between. Germline CDR1 is SGDLS and CDR2 is YYNGEE. This CDR3 has 15 residues. For the CDR3, the DNA is TGTGCCAGCAGCGTGAAGGGACGGAACCAAGAGACCCAGTACTTC. Translating it yields CASSVKGRNQETQYF.

The CDR3 protein is CASSRSGYEQYF. Written as DNA, the CDR3 is TGTGCCAGCAGCCGGAGCGGATACGAGCAGTACTTC. This rearrangement joins TRBV7-9 to TRBJ2-7, with D possibly TRBD2 on 5 matching bases. The CDR3 covers 12 residues. In germline, CDR1 is SEHNR, CDR2 FQNEAQ (reference sequence). The V gene lost 5 bases and the J gene lost 4 bases, with 9 bases spanning the gap.

J is TRBJ2-5 and V is TRBV7-9; perhaps TRBD1 as D (5 bases). Germline CDR1 reads SEHNR; CDR2 reads FQNEAQ (reference sequence). Trimming left V 5 bases short and J 2 bases short, with 15 bases between. CDR3 size: 15 residues. The CDR3 coding sequence is TGTGCCAGCAGCGCGGAGCAGGGTGCGCAAGAGACCCAGTACTTC. It translates to CASSAEQGAQETQYF.

The rearrangement uses TRBV29-1 and TRBJ2-1; the match to TRBD2 covers 11 bases. V was clipped by 4 bases and J by 7 bases; unmatched bases: 3. The CDR3 is 13 residues long. Germline CDR1 is SQVTM and CDR2 is ANQGSEA. The CDR3 nucleotides are TGCAGCGTTGTCTCTAGCGGGAGGAATGAGCAGTTCTTC. Protein sequence: CSVVSSGRNEQFF.

The rearrangement joins TRBV6-5 to TRBJ2-1, with 8 bases that match TRBD2. The CDR3 loop spans 14 amino acids. Germline V lookup: CDR1 MNHEY, CDR2 SVGAGI. The V and J ends lost 7 bases and 3 bases, in that order; junction bases with no gene match: 5. CDR3 amino acids: CASIGAGGYNEQFF. The CDR3 DNA follows: TGTGCCAGCATCGGTGCGGGAGGCTACAATGAGCAGTTCTTC.

The chain has TRBV13 and TRBJ2-1; D not resolved. The CDR3 covers 14 residues. Germline V gene sequence: CDR1 PRHDT, CDR2 FYEKMQ (reference sequence). V was pared by 4 bases and J by 3 bases, with 10 bases between. The CDR3 loop reads CASSSRRGYNEQFF. The CDR3 DNA follows: TGTGCCAGCAGCTCCCGGCGAGGCTACAATGAGCAGTTCTTC. The full variable domain, in which reference TRBV13 and TRBJ2-1 provide the parts outside the CDR3, is AAGVIQSPRHLIKEKRETATLKCYPIPRHDTVYWYQQGPGQDPQFLISFYEKMQSDKGSIPDRFSAQQFSDYHSELNMSSLELGDSALYFCASSSRRGYNEQFFGPGTRLTVL.

The chain employs TRBV7-6 and TRBJ1-3, with D possibly matching TRBD1 (6 bases). Germline V lookup: CDR1 SGHVS, CDR2 FNYEAQ. The CDR3 spans 16 residues. Trimming removed 5 bases at V and 4 bases at J, with 18 bases between. Written as DNA, the CDR3 is TGTGCCAGCAGCCCTCAACTAAGTACAGGGGGAAACACCATATATTTT. It specifies CASSPQLSTGGNTIYF.

V is TRBV29-1 and J is TRBJ1-5; D is ambiguous. Germline assignment: CDR1 SQVTM and CDR2 ANQGSEA. The CDR3 is 13 residues long. V lost 4 bases, J lost 5 bases, and 12 bases lay in between. CDR3 loop: CSVVFRDHQPQHF. The CDR3 coding sequence is TGCAGCGTTGTCTTTAGGGATCATCAGCCCCAGCATTTT. The variable domain in full, with the rest retrieved from reference TRBV29-1 and TRBJ1-5, is SAVISQKPSRDICQRGTSLTIQCQVDSQVTMMFWYRQQPGQSLTLIATANQGSEATYESGFVIDKFPISRPNLTFSTLTVSNMSPEDSSIYLCSVVFRDHQPQHFGDGTRLSIL.

The V gene is TRBV20-1, the J gene TRBJ2-7; D is possibly TRBD1 (6 bases). CDR3 length: 11 residues. Trimming removed 7 bases at V and 5 bases at J, with 12 bases between. CDR1 and CDR2 (germline): DFQATT, SNEGSKA (reference sequence). This chain's CDR3 is CSVQGIHEQYF. CDR3 sequence (DNA): TGCAGTGTCCAGGGGATCCACGAGCAGTACTTC.

This clone was detected only once. The V call is TRBV9, the J call TRBJ1-1; the D gene is possibly TRBD1 (5 bases). The CDR3 is 15 amino acids. Trimming cost V 1 base and J 3 bases, with 13 bases left between them. In germline, CDR1 is SGDLS, CDR2 YYNGEE. The CDR3 loop reads CASSVRQGGHTEAFF. In DNA form, the CDR3 reads TGTGCCAGCAGCGTAAGGCAGGGAGGGCACACTGAAGCTTTCTTT.

A word on this clone: The same CDR3 is also encoded by other DNA sequences in this sample. The rearrangement joins TRBV27 to TRBJ2-5; D gene ambiguous. Germline V CDR1 and CDR2: MNHEY, SMNVEV (reference sequence). The CDR3 has 13 amino acids. V lost 4 bases and J 3 bases, leaving 9 bases between the germline ends. As DNA, the CDR3 is TGTGCCAGCAGTTCATTGGCTGAAGAGACCCAGTACTTC. Protein product: CASSSLAEETQYF.

The genes are TRBV5-1 and TRBJ2-3, with D possibly TRBD2 on 5 matching bases. This CDR3 has 12 amino acids. Trimming took 0 bases from V and 7 from J, leaving 6 bases between them. Germline V gene sequence: CDR1 SGHRS, CDR2 YFSETQ. The CDR3 region is CASSLDGNTQYF. As DNA, the CDR3 is TGCGCCAGCAGCTTGGACGGGAATACGCAGTATTTT.

The chain uses TRBV6-4 and TRBJ2-2; no clear D. Germline V gene sequence: CDR1 MRHNA, CDR2 SNTAGT. This CDR3 contains 14 residues. V dropped 0 bases and J dropped 3 bases, with 5 bases sitting between them. The CDR3 spells CASSDSKYTGELFF. In DNA, the CDR3 is TGTGCCAGCAGTGACTCGAAATACACCGGGGAGCTGTTTTTT.

The CDR3 loop reads CASSIEPGHPGEETQYF. The CDR3, as DNA: TGTGCCAGCAGTATAGAACCGGGACACCCCGGCGAAGAGACCCAGTACTTC. The rearrangement links TRBV28 to TRBJ2-5; D is perhaps TRBD1 (6 bases). The V end lost 5 bases, the J end lost 3 bases, and 22 bases lay between the germline ends. The CDR3 is made up of 17 amino acids. Germline CDR1 is MDHEN and CDR2 is SYDVKM.

The chain combines TRBV5-1 with TRBJ2-1; TRBD1 agrees at 7 bases. Germline assignment: CDR1 SGHRS and CDR2 YFSETQ. The CDR3 is 15 amino acids. The J segment lost 4 bases and the V segment lost 0 bases, leaving 4 bases of the junction unmatched. For the CDR3, the DNA is TGCGCCAGCAGCTTGGTTGGGACAGAATACAATGAGCAGTTCTTC. The encoded protein is CASSLVGTEYNEQFF.

The V call is TRBV29-1, the J call TRBJ1-2, with 7 positions matching TRBD1. Germline trimming cut 3 bases from V and 4 bases from J; bases unmatched to any gene: 5. There are 13 residues in the CDR3. Germline-derived CDR1 and CDR2 are SQVTM and ANQGSEA. The CDR3 DNA reads as TGCAGCGTTGAGGACAGGATTGCCTATGGCTACACCTTC. It translates to CSVEDRIAYGYTF.